The present T cell receptor beta chain was sequenced within a study of cytomegalovirus exposure and HLA in healthy donors. At the level of the study: One earlier analysis, a look at 180 million or so T cells, found some 100 million unique TCR beta sequences. Researchers found that around 80% of over 350 genotyped donors fell within the Caucasian-associated ancestry cluster.

CDR3 size: 15 residues. From germline, CDR1 is SEHNR and CDR2 FQNEAQ (reference sequence). Study-wide findings and caveats: Later work found most CMV-associated TCR beta chains apparently HLA-restricted.

In the case of this clone: Antigen: not known. Compared with germline, one end of the junction differs, possibly owing to a read error.

Vbeta (60) and Jbeta (13) primers were used in the PCR. Assay used: immunoSEQ multiplex PCR; TCRdb lists only in-frame clones, some missing. The table includes 150,000 or so clones, roughly 76% detected once. The material sequenced was PBMCs. The chain joins TRBV7-9 to TRBJ1-1, with 7 nucleotides matching TRBD1. The TCR originated in a female donor in good health and CMV-seronegative. Written as DNA, the CDR3 is TGTTCCAGCAGCCATACCAGGGGGTTGAACACTGAAGCTTTCTTT. Its translation is CSSSHTRGLNTEAFF. The full variable domain, its missing parts supplied by reference TRBV7-9 and TRBJ1-1, is DTGVSQNPRHKITKRGQNVTFRCDPISEHNRLYWYRQTLGQGPEFLTYFQNEAQLEKSRLLSDRFSAERPKGSFSTLEIQRTEQGDSAMYLCSSSHTRGLNTEAFFGQGTRLTVV.